At least ten counts were recorded for the clone carrying this T cell receptor beta chain. Unique molecular identifiers were used in preparing the TCRbeta library. TCRdb ran MiXCR on the PCR reads and lists one entry per CDR3 protein. The sample consists of 350,000 to 450,000 distinct CDR3 sequences, roughly 20% of them appearing once. This specimen comes from a study of T-cell reconstitution after alpha-beta-depleted transplantation in children. Deletions cut 2 bases from V and 3 bases from J, with 11 bases between. CDR3 length: 14 amino acids. CDR1 is SQVTM and CDR2 is ANQGSEA in the germline V gene.

This sequence joins TRBV29-1 and TRBJ2-1; D gene unclear. The source was PBMCs from the stem cell graft donor, collected from the stem cell graft. The receptor's source is a human donor who donated a stem cell graft to a child with acute myeloid leukemia. The CDR3 region is CSVEPEQLYNEQFF. CDR3 nucleotides: TGCAGCGTTGAACCCGAGCAGCTCTACAATGAGCAGTTCTTC.